This TCR beta chain comes out of a study of blood T cell repertoires in COVID-19. Study-wide background: Specimens from acute and convalescent COVID-19 originated in the United States, Italy and Spain.

Original processing notes: Reference gene primers were amplified, and this amplification served to estimate nucleated cell counts. The table came from immunoSEQ multiplex PCR; TCRdb's copy has only in-frame clones and leaves some out. Clonal size and the V and J genes are those of that table, whereas D and trimming came from the DNA. The data hold over 65,000 clones, with approximately 90% observed a single time. V was clipped by 3 bases and J by 3 bases; unmatched bases: 5. The CDR3 runs to 15 residues. Looked up from germline, CDR1 is LGHNA and CDR2 is YSLEER. This TCR derives from a man in his fifties or sixties with active or convalescent COVID-19. This chain uses TRBV4-3 with TRBJ2-3, with 8 bases lining up with TRBD1. The sequencing sample was made of peripheral blood. The CDR3 DNA follows: TGCGCCAGCAGCCACGGACAGGGTTTTACAGATACGCAGTATTTT. It encodes CASSHGQGFTDTQYF.